This paragraph covers one TCR beta chain sequence. The antigen remains unidentified. A much larger clone lies a single base off, so this may be a read error. These data belong to a study of quantifying T cell responses using KT2 cells. As for the study in general: cDNA was made from DNase-treated RNA using alpha and beta constant primers. Under optimum conditions, T4 ligation efficiency was estimated at more than 9.5%. The second PCR was a qPCR stopped at a predetermined fluorescence threshold. Overall study results and limits: KT2 clone alpha and beta sequence counts scaled linearly with input KT2 cell number.

CDR1 SEHNR and CDR2 FQNEAQ come from the germline V gene (reference sequence). The length of the CDR3 is 15 residues. An oligo carrying a UMI was ligated to the cDNA 3' end. The first PCR ran 3 to 5 cycles with an equimolar RC1.1 and RC1.2 beta primer mix. TCRdb processed the UMI-ligation and nested PCR reads anew with MiXCR; each CDR3 protein has one entry. The data contain under 35,000 distinct CDR3 sequences, approximately 10% of them singletons. The V call is TRBV7-9, the J call TRBJ1-2, with D unresolved. The source is a human donor. Sequencing was carried out using PBMCs spiked with cells of the T cell clone KT2. The CDR3 DNA is TGTGCCAGCAGCCCGGCGCAGAGTGGGAGGAATGGCTACAACTTC. Its translation is CASSPAQSGRNGYNF. Using reference TRBV7-9 and TRBJ1-2 for the parts outside the CDR3, the full variable domain is DTGVSQNPRHKITKRGQNVTFRCDPISEHNRLYWYRQTLGQGPEFLTYFQNEAQLEKSRLLSDRFSAERPKGSFSTLEIQRTEQGDSAMYLCASSPAQSGRNGYNFGSGTRLTVV.